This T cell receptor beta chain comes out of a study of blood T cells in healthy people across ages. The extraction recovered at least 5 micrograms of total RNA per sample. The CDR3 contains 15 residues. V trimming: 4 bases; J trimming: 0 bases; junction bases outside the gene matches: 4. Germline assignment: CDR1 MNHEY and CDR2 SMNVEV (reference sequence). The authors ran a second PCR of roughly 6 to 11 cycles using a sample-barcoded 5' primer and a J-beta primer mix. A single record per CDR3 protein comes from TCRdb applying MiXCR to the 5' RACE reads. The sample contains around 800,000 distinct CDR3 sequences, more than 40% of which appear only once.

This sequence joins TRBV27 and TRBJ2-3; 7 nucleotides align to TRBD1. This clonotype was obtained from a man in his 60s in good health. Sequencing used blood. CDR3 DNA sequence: TGTGCCAGCAGTTACCTGGACAGGAGCACAGATACGCAGTATTTT. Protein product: CASSYLDRSTDTQYF.